This T cell receptor beta chain came from a study of metastatic and nonmetastatic thyroid tumors. With respect to this clone: A read error may account for a junction end that differs from germline.

The CDR3 length is 15 residues. Germline CDR1 reads MNHEY; CDR2 reads SVGEGT. Thyroid surgery took place with no prior treatment in any patient. Authors' methods: Variation in CDR3 across clinicopathological groups served as the basis for constructing a distant-metastasis classifier in papillary thyroid cancer. TCRdb re-analyzed the PCR reads using MiXCR. Clone size and V and J calls follow TCRdb, not the original study. The sample shows about 45,000 clones, roughly 3.1% of them seen only once. This sequence joins TRBV6-2 or TRBV6-3 and TRBJ1-2; D might be TRBD1 (5 bases). The receptor was isolated from a female donor with papillary thyroid cancer or a benign thyroid nodule (not recorded which). Some clones in this sample may be carry-over from other donors' samples. The sequenced sample was blood. The CDR3 reads CASSHSPDGGYGYTF. In DNA form, the CDR3 reads TGTGCCAGCAGTCACTCCCCGGACGGGGGATATGGCTACACCTTC.